One sample yielded the 11 T cell receptor beta chains listed below, sequenced in a study of T cell responses to AZD1222 COVID-19 vaccine. Repertoires were generated with immunoSEQ multiplex PCR, while TCRdb's copy carries only in-frame clones and drops some. Of around 100,000 clones listed, over 70% are singletons. Sample: peripheral blood, taken on day 0 of AZD1222 vaccination. The source is an adult in good health.

V usage is TRBV6-4 and J usage is TRBJ1-2; D not resolved. V was trimmed by 3 bases and J by 5 bases, leaving 10 bases between them. This CDR3 spans 13 amino acids. CDR1 and CDR2 from the germline V gene are MRHNA and SNTAGT. CDR3 sequence: CASSDNAGYGYTF. CDR3 nucleotides: TGTGCCAGCAGTGATAACGCGGGGTATGGCTACACCTTC.

The chain couples TRBV20-1 to TRBJ1-4; no definite D call. Trimming pared 5 bases from V and 8 bases from J, leaving 9 bases between. This CDR3 region has 11 residues. Germline CDR1 is DFQATT and CDR2 is SNEGSKA (reference sequence). CDR3 residues: CSALSGEKLFF. The CDR3 DNA follows: TGCAGTGCTTTGAGTGGGGAAAAACTGTTTTTT.

J is TRBJ2-2 and V is TRBV18; D is unresolved. V was trimmed by 3 bases and J by 6 bases, leaving 14 bases between them. The germline gives CDR1 KGHSH, CDR2 LQKENI. The length of the CDR3 is 15 residues. The CDR3 loop reads CASSPSWVDAGELFF. DNA for the CDR3: TGTGCCAGCTCACCTTCCTGGGTGGACGCCGGGGAGCTGTTTTTT.

This chain connects TRBV19 to TRBJ2-7; 7 bases are shared with TRBD2. The J segment lost 7 bases and the V segment lost 3 bases, leaving 9 bases of the junction unmatched. Looked up from germline, CDR1 is LNHDA and CDR2 is SQIVND (reference sequence). This CDR3 has 14 amino acids. CDR3 sequence reads: CASSIGGGSGEQYF. In nucleotides, the CDR3 is TGTGCCAGTAGTATTGGCGGGGGTTCGGGAGAGCAGTACTTC.

This chain links TRBV18 with TRBJ2-2; 9 nucleotides match TRBD2. Germline V lookup: CDR1 KGHSH, CDR2 LQKENI. The CDR3 covers 14 residues. The V segment lost 9 bases and the J segment 5 bases; nucleotides outside the gene matches: 7. The CDR3 reads CASFPSGNTGELFF. CDR3 DNA sequence: TGTGCCAGTTTCCCTAGCGGGAATACCGGGGAGCTGTTTTTT.

The chain uses TRBV7-2 and TRBJ2-1, with 8 bases fitting TRBD2. Germline assignment: CDR1 SGHTA and CDR2 FQGNSA. Trimming took 1 base from V and 13 from J; bases not matched to a gene: 9. The CDR3 extends over 14 amino acids. The CDR3 spells CASSLDSSRTSQFF. The DNA of the CDR3 is TGTGCCAGCAGCTTAGACAGCTCGAGGACTAGCCAGTTCTTC.

V gene TRBV7-2 combines with J gene TRBJ2-2, with unresolved D. The CDR3 loop spans 17 amino acids. Looked up from germline, CDR1 is SGHTA and CDR2 is FQGNSA. The V end was cut by 5 bases, the J end by 2 bases, with 18 bases between. DNA of the CDR3: TGTGCCAGCAGCCGGCCTACTCGGTCTCCAAACACCGGGGAGCTGTTTTTT. It is translated as CASSRPTRSPNTGELFF.

This clone was seen only a few times. V gene TRBV27 combines with J gene TRBJ1-1, with a weak D call TRBD1 (5 bases). Trimming cost V 5 bases and J 6 bases, with 13 bases left between them. Germline assignment: CDR1 MNHEY and CDR2 SMNVEV (reference sequence). The CDR3 runs to 13 residues. The CDR3 spells CASSQGAGAEAFF. The DNA of the CDR3 is TGTGCCAGCAGTCAAGGGGCGGGGGCTGAAGCTTTCTTT.

V usage is TRBV6-2 or TRBV6-3 and J usage is TRBJ2-7, with unresolved D. V was shortened by 2 bases and J by 7 bases, with 9 bases between the two germline ends. In germline, CDR1 is MNHEY, CDR2 SVGEGT. CDR3 size: 12 residues. The CDR3 protein is CASSYREWEQYF. In DNA, the CDR3 is TGTGCCAGCAGTTACAGAGAATGGGAGCAGTACTTC.

The chain uses TRBV28 and TRBJ2-2; 8 bases agree with TRBD1. Losses at the gene ends were 7 bases for V and 10 bases for J; bases not matched to a gene: 8. This CDR3 is 13 amino acids long. Germline CDR1 reads MDHEN; CDR2 reads SYDVKM. The CDR3 region is CASIAGGKEELFF. DNA for the CDR3: TGTGCCAGCATTGCAGGGGGCAAAGAGGAGCTGTTTTTT.

The chain couples TRBV7-2 to TRBJ1-1; TRBD1 might be the D (5 bases). CDR1 is SGHTA and CDR2 is FQGNSA in the germline V gene. There are 15 residues in the CDR3. Trimming pared 5 bases from V and 0 bases from J, leaving 13 bases between. This CDR3 reads CASSPHRTLNTEAFF. CDR3 nucleotide sequence: TGTGCCAGCAGCCCCCACAGGACTTTGAACACTGAAGCTTTCTTT.